Listed here is a single TCR beta chain. It has no known antigen specificity. No qualities accompany the bases; no much larger clone lies one base away. The label giving this sample's time point can be read as: 2015-2016 season, 7 days after influenza vaccination. Adults were given seasonal inactivated influenza vaccine (Fluvarix), and sorted blood CD4 subsets were followed by TCRB sequencing before and after vaccination. To be eligible, subjects had to live in the community and must not have received influenza vaccine in the previous 6 months. Reasons for exclusion included contraindications to influenza vaccine, substance abuse, HIV/AIDS, active malignancy, immunomodulatory medication, and active illness such as respiratory infection. At each time point, about 35 to 110 mL of blood was collected. PBMC were isolated using Ficoll-Paque PLUS or SepMate separation. As a comparison non-Tfh subset, CXCR5- memory CD4 T cells were sorted. Cell subsets were sorted from PBMC on a BD FACS Aria before DNA extraction.

This entry is derived from a study of follicular helper T cells after annual influenza vaccination (dated by TCRdb to the late 2010s). At the level of the whole study: After each seasonal influenza vaccination, blood was collected on days 0, 7 and 28. One week after vaccination, a second recruited cohort of approximately 11 subjects (Table S1) displayed a similar ICOS+CD38+ cTfh response. Multi-year samples were available for six subjects, with four spanning two vaccination seasons and two spanning three seasons. To look at recall of cTfh clones, some subjects were tracked through successive annual vaccinations covering the 2013-2014, 2014-2015 and 2015-2016 seasons. Samples from 2013-2014 were cryopreserved, whereas samples from about 2015 were processed immediately after collection.

The library came from the immunoSEQ multiplex PCR assay. Adaptive Biotechnologies carried out TCRB amplification, library preparation, sequencing and preliminary bioinformatics at Survey level resolution. From the authors' description of their analysis: Clonality was calculated in R as 1 minus normalized Shannon entropy, and the Gini index was computed with the R package ineq. The overlap score was defined as the summed counts of shared sequences divided by the total counts of all sequences in both compared samples. Shared-clonotype significance used Fisher's exact test assuming a theoretical repertoire of 10^7 TCRB sequences. In its TCRdb copy, this immuneACCESS table keeps in-frame sequences only and misses some clones. Where compared with another copy, unresolved V genes explain less than half of these, and the others have no known cause. V and J calls and clone size follow that table, whereas D and trimming were derived from the DNA. The sample table records 5,500 to 7,500 clones; under 90% of these occur just once. The ten most abundant clones make up roughly 0.58% of the sample.

The research as a whole found: Productive TCRB sequences were recovered from only 10-20% of analyzed cells, so rare clonotypes could not be sampled. Successive annual vaccinations recalled a recurring oligoclonal ICOS+CD38+ cTfh response that included tetramer and AIM influenza-specific clonotypes. Day 7 ICOS+CD38+ clones were most often found later in ICOS-CD38- cTfh, suggesting that subset may serve as a memory reservoir. Undersampling of the much larger non-cTfh compartments could not be excluded when assessing influenza clone enrichment. ICOS+CD38+ cTfh clonality correlated with the frequency of that population, and its change correlated with the change in circulating plasmablast frequency.

The germline V gene gives CDR1 as SNHLY and CDR2 as FYNNEI. The junction shows trimming of 2 bases on V and 3 bases on J, plus 8 bases between the germline ends. The CDR3 goes from the cysteine to the phenylalanine over 13 residues. Only the CDR3 DNA is retained, 39 bases long and in frame from the first base. The sample consisted of CXCR5- memory CD4+ T cells sorted from blood, taken 7 days after influenza vaccination. The cell subset or site label here, explained by the study, means: CXCR5- memory CD4 T cells. The clonotype was recovered from an adult who received the influenza vaccine. The chain is made from TRBV2 and TRBJ2-7; TRBD2 is perhaps the D gene, given 5 matching bases. The bases are TGTGCCAGCAGTGAAAGGGAGAACTACGAGCAGTACTTC. Its coded protein is CASSERENYEQYF. With the rest looked up from the reference TRBV2 and TRBJ2-7 genes rather than sequenced, the full variable domain is EPEVTQTPSHQVTQMGQEVILRCVPISNHLYFYWYRQILGQKVEFLVSFYNNEISEKSEIFDDQFSVERPDGSNFTLKIRSTKLEDSAMYFCASSERENYEQYFGPGTRLTVT.